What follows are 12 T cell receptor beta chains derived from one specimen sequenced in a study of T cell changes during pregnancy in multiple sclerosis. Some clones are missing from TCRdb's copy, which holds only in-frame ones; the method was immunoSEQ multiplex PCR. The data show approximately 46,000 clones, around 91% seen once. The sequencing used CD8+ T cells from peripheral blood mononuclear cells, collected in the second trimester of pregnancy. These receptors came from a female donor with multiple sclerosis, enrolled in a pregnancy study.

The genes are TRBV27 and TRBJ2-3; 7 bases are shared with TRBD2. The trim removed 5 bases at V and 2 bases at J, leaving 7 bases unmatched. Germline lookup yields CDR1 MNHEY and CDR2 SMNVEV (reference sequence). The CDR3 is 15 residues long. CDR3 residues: CASSPLGGSTDTQYF. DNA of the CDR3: TGTGCCAGCAGTCCTCTGGGGGGGTCCACAGATACGCAGTATTTT.

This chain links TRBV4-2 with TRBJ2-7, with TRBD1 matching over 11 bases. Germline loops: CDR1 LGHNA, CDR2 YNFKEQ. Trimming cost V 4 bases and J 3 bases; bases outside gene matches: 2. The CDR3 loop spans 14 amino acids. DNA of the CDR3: TGTGCCAGCAGCCCCGGGACAGGGGGCTACGAGCAGTACTTC. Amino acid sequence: CASSPGTGGYEQYF.

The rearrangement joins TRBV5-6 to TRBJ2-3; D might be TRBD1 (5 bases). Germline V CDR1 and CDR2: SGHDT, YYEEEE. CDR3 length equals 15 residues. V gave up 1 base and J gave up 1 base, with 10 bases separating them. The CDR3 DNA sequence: TGTGCCAGCAGCTTGTCATTACAGGGCACAGATACGCAGTATTTT. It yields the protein CASSLSLQGTDTQYF.

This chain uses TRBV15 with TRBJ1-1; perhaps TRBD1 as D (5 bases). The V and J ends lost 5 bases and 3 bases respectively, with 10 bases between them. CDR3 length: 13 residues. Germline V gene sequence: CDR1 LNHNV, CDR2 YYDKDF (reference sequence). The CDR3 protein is CATSLDRYTEAFF. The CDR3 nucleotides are TGTGCCACCAGCCTCGACAGATACACTGAAGCTTTCTTT. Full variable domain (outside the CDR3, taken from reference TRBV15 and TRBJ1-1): DAMVIQNPRYQVTQFGKPVTLSCSQTLNHNVMYWYQQKSSQAPKLLFHYYDKDFNNEADTPDNFQSRRPNTSFCFLDIRSPGLGDTAMYLCATSLDRYTEAFFGQGTRLTVV.

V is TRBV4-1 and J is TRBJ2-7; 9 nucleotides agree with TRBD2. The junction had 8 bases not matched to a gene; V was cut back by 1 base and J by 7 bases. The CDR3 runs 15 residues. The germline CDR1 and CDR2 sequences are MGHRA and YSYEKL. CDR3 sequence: CASSQVKLAGQEQYF. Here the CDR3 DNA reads TGCGCCAGCAGCCAAGTGAAGCTAGCGGGACAGGAGCAGTACTTC.

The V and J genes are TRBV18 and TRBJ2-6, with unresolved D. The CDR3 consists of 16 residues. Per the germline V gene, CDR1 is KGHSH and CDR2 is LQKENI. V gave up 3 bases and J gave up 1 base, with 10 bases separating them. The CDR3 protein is CASSPPNPSGANVLTF. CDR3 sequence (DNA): TGTGCCAGCTCACCCCCTAATCCATCTGGGGCCAACGTCCTGACTTTC.

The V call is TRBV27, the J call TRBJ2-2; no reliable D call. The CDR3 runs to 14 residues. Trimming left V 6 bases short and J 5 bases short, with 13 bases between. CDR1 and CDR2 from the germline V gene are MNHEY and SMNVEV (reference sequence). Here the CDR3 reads CASSPNEDTGELFF. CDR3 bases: TGTGCCAGCAGCCCAAATGAGGATACCGGGGAGCTGTTTTTT.

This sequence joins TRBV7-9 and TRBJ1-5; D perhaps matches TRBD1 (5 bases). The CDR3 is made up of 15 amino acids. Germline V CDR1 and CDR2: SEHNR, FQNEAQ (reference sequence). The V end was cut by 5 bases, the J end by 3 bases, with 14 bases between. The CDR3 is CASSPLGEANQPQHF. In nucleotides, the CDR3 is TGTGCCAGCAGCCCCTTGGGGGAGGCCAATCAGCCCCAGCATTTT.

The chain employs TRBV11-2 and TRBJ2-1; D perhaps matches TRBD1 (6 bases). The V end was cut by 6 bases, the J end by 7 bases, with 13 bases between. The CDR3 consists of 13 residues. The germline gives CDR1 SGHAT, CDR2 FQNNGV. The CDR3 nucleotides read TGTGCCAGCAGTCCAGGGGCTAGTAATGAGCAGTTCTTC. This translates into CASSPGASNEQFF.

The CDR3 sequence is CASSPGQGTEAFF. CDR3 nucleotides: TGTGCCAGCAGCCCCGGACAGGGCACTGAAGCTTTCTTT. The chain recombines TRBV7-6 with TRBJ1-1, with 8 bases aligning to TRBD1. Unmatched junction bases numbered 3, after V lost 5 bases and J lost 4 bases. Germline V CDR1 and CDR2: SGHVS, FNYEAQ. The CDR3 extends over 13 amino acids.

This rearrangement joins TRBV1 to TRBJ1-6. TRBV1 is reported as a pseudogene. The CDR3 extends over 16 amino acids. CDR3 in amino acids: CTSSQDREAYNSPLHF. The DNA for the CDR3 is TGCACCAGCAGCCAAGATCGGGAGGCCTATAATTCACCCCTCCACTTT.

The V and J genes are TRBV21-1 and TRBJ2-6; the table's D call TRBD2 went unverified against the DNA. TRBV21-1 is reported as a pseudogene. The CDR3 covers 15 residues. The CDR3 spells CASSHGGSGANVLTF. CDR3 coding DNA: TGTGCCAGCAGCCATGGGGGGTCTGGGGCCAACGTCCTGACTTTC.